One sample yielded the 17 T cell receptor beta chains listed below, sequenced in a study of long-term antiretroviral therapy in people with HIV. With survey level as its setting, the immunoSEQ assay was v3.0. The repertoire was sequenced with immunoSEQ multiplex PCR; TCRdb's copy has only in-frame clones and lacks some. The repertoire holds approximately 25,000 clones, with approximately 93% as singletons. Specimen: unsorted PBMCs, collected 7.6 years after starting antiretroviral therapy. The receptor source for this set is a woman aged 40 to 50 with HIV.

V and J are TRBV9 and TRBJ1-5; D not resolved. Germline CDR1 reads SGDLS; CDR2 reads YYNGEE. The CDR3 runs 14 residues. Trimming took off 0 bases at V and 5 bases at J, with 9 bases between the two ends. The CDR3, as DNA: TGTGCCAGCAGCGTAGGGCCCAATTATCAGCCCCAGCATTTT. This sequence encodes CASSVGPNYQPQHF. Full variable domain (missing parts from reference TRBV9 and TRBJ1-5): DSGVTQTPKHLITATGQRVTLRCSPRSGDLSVYWYQQSLDQGLQFLIQYYNGEERAKGNILERFSAQQFPDLHSELNLSSLELGDSALYFCASSVGPNYQPQHFGDGTRLSIL.

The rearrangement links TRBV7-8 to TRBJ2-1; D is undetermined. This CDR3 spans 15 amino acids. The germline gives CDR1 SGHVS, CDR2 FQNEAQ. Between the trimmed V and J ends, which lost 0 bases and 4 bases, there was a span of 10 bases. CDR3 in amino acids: CASSLASSRYNEQFF. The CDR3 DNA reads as TGTGCCAGCAGCTTAGCGTCTTCGAGATACAATGAGCAGTTCTTC.

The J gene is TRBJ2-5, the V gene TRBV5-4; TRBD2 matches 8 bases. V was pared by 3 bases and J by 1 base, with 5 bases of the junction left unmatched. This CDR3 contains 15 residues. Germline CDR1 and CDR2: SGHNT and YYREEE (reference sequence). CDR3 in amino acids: CASSSRGGTQETQYF. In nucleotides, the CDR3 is TGTGCCAGCAGCTCCCGCGGGGGGACCCAAGAGACCCAGTACTTC. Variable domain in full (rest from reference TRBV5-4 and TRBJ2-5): ETGVTQSPTHLIKTRGQQVTLRCSSQSGHNTVSWYQQALGQGPQFIFQYYREEENGRGNFPPRFSGLQFPNYSSELNVNALELDDSALYLCASSSRGGTQETQYFGPGTRLLVL.

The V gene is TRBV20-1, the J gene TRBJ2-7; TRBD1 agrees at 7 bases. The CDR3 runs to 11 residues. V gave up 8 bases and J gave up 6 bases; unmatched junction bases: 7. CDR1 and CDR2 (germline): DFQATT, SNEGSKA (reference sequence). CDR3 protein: CSLWKGAEQYF. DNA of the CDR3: TGCAGTCTCTGGAAGGGGGCCGAGCAGTACTTC.

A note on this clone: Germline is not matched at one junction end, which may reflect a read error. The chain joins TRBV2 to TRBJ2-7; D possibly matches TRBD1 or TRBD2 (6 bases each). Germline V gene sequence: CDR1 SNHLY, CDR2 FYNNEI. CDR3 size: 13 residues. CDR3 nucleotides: TGTGCCACCAAACCAGAGAGGGGGGCCGCCGACTTTTTC. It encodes CATKPERGAADFF.

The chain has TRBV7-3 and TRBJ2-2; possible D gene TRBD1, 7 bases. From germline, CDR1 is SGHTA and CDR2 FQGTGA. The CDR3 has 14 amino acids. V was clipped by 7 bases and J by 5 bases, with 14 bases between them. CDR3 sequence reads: CASKPAGGTGELFF. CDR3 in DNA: TGTGCCAGCAAACCCGCAGGGGGGACCGGGGAGCTGTTTTTT. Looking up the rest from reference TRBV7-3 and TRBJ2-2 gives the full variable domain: GAGVSQTPSNKVTEKGKYVELRCDPISGHTALYWYRQSLGQGPEFLIYFQGTGAADDSGLPNDRFFAVRPEGSVSTLKIQRTERGDSAVYLCASKPAGGTGELFFGEGSRLTVL.

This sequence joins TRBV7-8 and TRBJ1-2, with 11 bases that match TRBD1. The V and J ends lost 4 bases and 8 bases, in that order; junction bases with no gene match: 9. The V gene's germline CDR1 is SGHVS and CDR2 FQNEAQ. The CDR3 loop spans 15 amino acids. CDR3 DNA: TGTGCCAGCAGCTACAGGGGACAGGGGGGGGGAGGCTACACCTTC. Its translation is CASSYRGQGGGGYTF.

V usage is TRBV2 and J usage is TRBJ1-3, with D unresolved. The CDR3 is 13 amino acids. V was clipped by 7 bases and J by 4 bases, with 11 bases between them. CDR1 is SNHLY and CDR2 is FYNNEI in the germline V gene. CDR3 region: CASMTGQGNTIYF. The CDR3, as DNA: TGTGCCAGCATGACTGGGCAGGGAAACACCATATATTTT.

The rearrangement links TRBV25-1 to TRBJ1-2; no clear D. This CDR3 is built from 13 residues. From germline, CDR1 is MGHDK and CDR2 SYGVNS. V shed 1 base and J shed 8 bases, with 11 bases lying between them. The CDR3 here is CASSEFRDSGYTF. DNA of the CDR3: TGTGCCAGCAGTGAATTTCGTGATTCCGGCTACACCTTC.

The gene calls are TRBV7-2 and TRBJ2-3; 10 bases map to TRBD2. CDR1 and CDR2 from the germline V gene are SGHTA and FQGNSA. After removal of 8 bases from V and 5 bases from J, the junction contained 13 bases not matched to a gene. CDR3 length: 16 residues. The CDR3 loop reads CASSLQSGGARDTQYF. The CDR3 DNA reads TGTGCCAGCTCACTTCAAAGCGGGGGGGCCAGAGATACGCAGTATTTT.

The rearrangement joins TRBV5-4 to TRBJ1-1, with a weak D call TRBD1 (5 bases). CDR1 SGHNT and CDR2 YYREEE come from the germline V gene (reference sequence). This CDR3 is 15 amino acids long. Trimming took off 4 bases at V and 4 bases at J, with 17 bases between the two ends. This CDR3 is CASSLGDFVATEAFF. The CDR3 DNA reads TGTGCCAGCAGCCTCGGGGACTTCGTCGCCACTGAAGCTTTCTTT.

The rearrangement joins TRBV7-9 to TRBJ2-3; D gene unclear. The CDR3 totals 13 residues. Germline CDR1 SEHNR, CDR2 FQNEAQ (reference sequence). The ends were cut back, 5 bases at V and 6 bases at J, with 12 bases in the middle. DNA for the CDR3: TGTGCCAGCAGCCCCCCCTCAGTGGATACGCAGTATTTT. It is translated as CASSPPSVDTQYF.

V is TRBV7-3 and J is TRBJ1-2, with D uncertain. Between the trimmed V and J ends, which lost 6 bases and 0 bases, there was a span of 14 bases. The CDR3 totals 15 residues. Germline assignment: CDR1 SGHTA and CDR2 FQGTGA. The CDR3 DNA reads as TGTGCCAGCAGTCCTCAGGCCGGAACTAACTATGGCTACACCTTC. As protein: CASSPQAGTNYGYTF.

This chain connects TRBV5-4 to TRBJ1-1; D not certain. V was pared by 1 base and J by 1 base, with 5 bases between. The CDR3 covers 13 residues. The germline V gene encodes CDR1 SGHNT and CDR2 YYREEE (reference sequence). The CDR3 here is CASSLWTNTEAFF. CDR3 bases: TGTGCCAGCAGCTTGTGGACGAACACTGAAGCTTTCTTT.

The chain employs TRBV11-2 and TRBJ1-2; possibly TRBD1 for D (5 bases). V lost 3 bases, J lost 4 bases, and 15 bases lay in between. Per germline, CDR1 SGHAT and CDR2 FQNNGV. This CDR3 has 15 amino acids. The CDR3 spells CASSFDGTGGYGYTF. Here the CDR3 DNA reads TGTGCCAGCAGCTTCGACGGGACTGGAGGCTATGGCTACACCTTC. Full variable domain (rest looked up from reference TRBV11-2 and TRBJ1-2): EAGVAQSPRYKIIEKRQSVAFWCNPISGHATLYWYQQILGQGPKLLIQFQNNGVVDDSQLPKDRFSAERLKGVDSTLKIQPAKLEDSAVYLCASSFDGTGGYGYTFGSGTRLTVV.

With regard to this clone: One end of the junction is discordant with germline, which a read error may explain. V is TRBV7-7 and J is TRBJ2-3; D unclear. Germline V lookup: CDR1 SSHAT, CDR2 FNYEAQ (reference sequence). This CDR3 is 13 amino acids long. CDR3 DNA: TGTGCTAGCAGCTTAGAGTTTACAGATACGCAGTATTTT. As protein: CASSLEFTDTQYF. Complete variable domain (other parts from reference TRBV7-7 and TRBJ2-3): GAGVSQSPRYKVTKRGQDVTLRCDPISSHATLYWYQQALGQGPEFLTYFNYEAQPDKSGLPSDRFSAERPEGSISTLTIQRTEQRDSAMYRCASSLEFTDTQYFGPGTRLTVL.

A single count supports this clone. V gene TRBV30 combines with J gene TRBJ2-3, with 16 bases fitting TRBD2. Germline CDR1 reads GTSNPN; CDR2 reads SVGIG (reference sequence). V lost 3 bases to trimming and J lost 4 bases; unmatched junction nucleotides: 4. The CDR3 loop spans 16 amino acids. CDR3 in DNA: TGTGCCTGGAGCCCAGGGACTAGCGGGGGGGCAGATACGCAGTATTTT. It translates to CAWSPGTSGGADTQYF.